Listed below are T cell receptor beta chains from one sample, sequenced in a study of T cell repertoires in ileal Crohn's disease. Repertoires were generated with immunoSEQ multiplex PCR, while TCRdb's copy carries only in-frame clones and drops some. The sample yields roughly 18,000 clones, over 65% seen once. The sequencing input was ileal tissue. Source of these receptors: an adult with Crohn's disease. CDR3s include the opening cysteine and the closing phenylalanine or tryptophan. Fields, in order: J gene, clone size, D gene, V gene, CDR3 protein, CDR3 DNA. A D gene is named only where the DNA matches it firmly. Size tells how often a clone was seen (once, few, many) or the class of an expanded clone, and some rows leave it out.

j_gene: TRBJ1-4
abundance: NA
d_gene: TRBD1
v_gene: TRBV5-6
CDR3aa: CASSPSDRDGINEKLFF
CDR3nt: TGTGCCAGCAGCCCCTCCGACAGGGACGGGATTAATGAAAAACTGTTTTTT

j_gene: TRBJ2-3
abundance: NA
d_gene: TRBD1
v_gene: TRBV7-9
CDR3aa: CASSPWDRGTDTQYF
CDR3nt: TGTGCCAGCAGCCCGTGGGACAGGGGCACAGATACGCAGTATTTT

j_gene: TRBJ2-3
abundance: NA
d_gene: TRBD1
v_gene: TRBV9
CDR3aa: CASSSQGEGAPDTQYF
CDR3nt: TGTGCCAGCAGCTCTCAGGGAGAGGGGGCCCCAGATACGCAGTATTTT

j_gene: TRBJ2-3
abundance: NA
d_gene: NA
v_gene: TRBV5-6
CDR3aa: CASSKDIIDTQYF
CDR3nt: TGTGCCAGCAGCAAGGACATCATAGATACGCAGTATTTT

j_gene: TRBJ2-3
abundance: NA
d_gene: NA
v_gene: TRBV29-1
CDR3aa: CSATGGGRTNTQYF
CDR3nt: TGCAGCGCGACTGGGGGGGGGCGCACCAATACGCAGTATTTT

j_gene: TRBJ1-1
abundance: NA
d_gene: TRBD1
v_gene: TRBV6-5
CDR3aa: CASSYTHRGTEAFF
CDR3nt: TGTGCCAGCAGTTATACCCACAGGGGAACTGAAGCTTTCTTT

j_gene: TRBJ1-2
abundance: NA
d_gene: TRBD1
v_gene: TRBV30
CDR3aa: CARRGSDGYTF
CDR3nt: TGTGCCCGCAGGGGGAGCGATGGCTACACCTTC

j_gene: TRBJ2-7
abundance: NA
d_gene: TRBD1
v_gene: TRBV5-1
CDR3aa: CASSSGQGHEQYF
CDR3nt: TGCGCCAGCAGCTCGGGACAGGGGCACGAGCAGTACTTC

j_gene: TRBJ1-6
abundance: NA
d_gene: NA
v_gene: TRBV27
CDR3aa: CASSFWGQDSPLHF
CDR3nt: TGTGCCAGCAGTTTCTGGGGCCAAGATTCACCCCTCCACTTT

j_gene: TRBJ1-1
abundance: NA
d_gene: NA
v_gene: TRBV9
CDR3aa: CASSVVQGTEAFF
CDR3nt: TGTGCCAGCAGCGTAGTACAGGGCACTGAAGCTTTCTTT

j_gene: TRBJ2-3
abundance: NA
d_gene: TRBD2
v_gene: TRBV4-2
CDR3aa: CASSQDRPGGQYF
CDR3nt: TGTGCCAGCAGCCAAGACCGCCCGGGGGGGCAGTATTTT

j_gene: TRBJ2-5
abundance: NA
d_gene: TRBD2
v_gene: TRBV5-1
CDR3aa: CASSLAMASGGAETQYF
CDR3nt: TGCGCCAGCAGCTTGGCCATGGCTAGCGGGGGGGCAGAGACCCAGTACTTC

j_gene: TRBJ1-4
abundance: NA
d_gene: TRBD1
v_gene: TRBV14
CDR3aa: CASSLDRGGEKLFF
CDR3nt: TGTGCCAGCAGTCTCGACAGGGGGGGTGAAAAACTGTTTTTT

j_gene: TRBJ1-2
abundance: NA
d_gene: TRBD1
v_gene: TRBV7-2
CDR3aa: CASSLVGQGGYGYTF
CDR3nt: TGTGCCAGCAGCTTAGTGGGACAGGGCGGCTATGGCTACACCTTC

j_gene: TRBJ1-6
abundance: NA
d_gene: NA
v_gene: TRBV6-5
CDR3aa: CASRREGYGSPLHF
CDR3nt: TGTGCCAGCAGGAGGGAAGGATACGGCTCACCCCTCCACTTT

j_gene: TRBJ1-2
abundance: once
d_gene: NA
v_gene: TRBV29-1
CDR3aa: CSASPSGLNYGYTF
CDR3nt: TGCAGCGCGTCCCCTTCGGGGTTGAACTATGGCTACACCTTC

j_gene: TRBJ1-4
abundance: NA
d_gene: NA
v_gene: TRBV27
CDR3aa: CASSLSPPATNEKLFF
CDR3nt: TGTGCCAGCAGTCTTTCCCCCCCGGCAACTAATGAAAAACTGTTTTTT

j_gene: TRBJ1-1
abundance: NA
d_gene: TRBD1
v_gene: TRBV5-6
CDR3aa: CASSVTGGNTEAFF
CDR3nt: TGTGCCAGCAGCGTGACAGGGGGGAACACTGAAGCTTTCTTT

j_gene: TRBJ2-7
abundance: NA
d_gene: TRBD2
v_gene: TRBV27
CDR3aa: CASSLTAGGREQYF
CDR3nt: TGTGCCAGCAGTTTAACAGCGGGGGGGCGCGAGCAGTACTTC

j_gene: TRBJ2-7
abundance: NA
d_gene: TRBD1
v_gene: TRBV29-1
CDR3aa: CSVALRQGASEQYF
CDR3nt: TGCAGCGTTGCCCTAAGACAGGGGGCGAGTGAGCAGTACTTC

j_gene: TRBJ2-3
abundance: NA
d_gene: TRBD2
v_gene: TRBV10-3
CDR3aa: CAIGRVGDTQYF
CDR3nt: TGTGCCATCGGGAGGGTGGGAGATACGCAGTATTTT

j_gene: TRBJ1-1
abundance: NA
d_gene: TRBD1
v_gene: TRBV30
CDR3aa: CAWDRGYTEAFF
CDR3nt: TGTGCCTGGGACAGGGGGTACACTGAAGCTTTCTTT

j_gene: TRBJ2-7
abundance: NA
d_gene: TRBD1
v_gene: TRBV5-4
CDR3aa: CASSLPGTGFYEQYF
CDR3nt: TGTGCCAGCAGCTTGCCCGGGACAGGGTTCTACGAGCAGTACTTC

j_gene: TRBJ2-4
abundance: NA
d_gene: TRBD1
v_gene: TRBV7-2
CDR3aa: CASSFIQGENIQYF
CDR3nt: TGTGCCAGCAGCTTTATACAGGGGGAAAACATTCAGTACTTC

j_gene: TRBJ1-1
abundance: NA
d_gene: TRBD1
v_gene: TRBV11-2
CDR3aa: CASSSPTGVNTEAFF
CDR3nt: TGTGCCAGCAGCTCCCCGACAGGGGTGAACACTGAAGCTTTCTTT

j_gene: TRBJ2-4
abundance: NA
d_gene: NA
v_gene: TRBV5-6
CDR3aa: CASSPREPRIQYF
CDR3nt: TGTGCCAGCAGCCCCCGGGAGCCCCGCATTCAGTACTTC

j_gene: TRBJ2-2
abundance: NA
d_gene: TRBD1
v_gene: TRBV7-6
CDR3aa: CASSLFRPGQGVAGELFF
CDR3nt: TGTGCCAGCAGCTTATTCCGACCGGGACAGGGGGTTGCCGGGGAGCTGTTTTTT

j_gene: TRBJ1-4
abundance: NA
d_gene: TRBD1
v_gene: TRBV6-1
CDR3aa: CASREGQGEGATNEKLFF
CDR3nt: TGTGCCAGCAGGGAAGGACAGGGGGAAGGGGCAACTAATGAAAAACTGTTTTTT

j_gene: TRBJ1-3
abundance: NA
d_gene: NA
v_gene: TRBV4-2
CDR3aa: CASSQEYNQGNTIYF
CDR3nt: TGTGCCAGCAGCCAAGAGTACAACCAGGGAAACACCATATATTTT

j_gene: TRBJ1-1
abundance: NA
d_gene: NA
v_gene: TRBV9
CDR3aa: CASSSQGRVTEAFF
CDR3nt: TGTGCCAGCAGCTCACAGGGTAGGGTCACTGAAGCTTTCTTT

j_gene: TRBJ2-1
abundance: NA
d_gene: TRBD2
v_gene: TRBV5-8
CDR3aa: CASSRRGGTLQFF
CDR3nt: TGTGCCAGCAGTAGACGGGGGGGGACCCTGCAGTTCTTC

j_gene: TRBJ2-1
abundance: NA
d_gene: TRBD2
v_gene: TRBV7-3
CDR3aa: CASSLGGGGAPNEQFF
CDR3nt: TGTGCCAGCAGCTTAGGGGGCGGGGGGGCCCCGAATGAGCAGTTCTTC

j_gene: TRBJ2-3
abundance: NA
d_gene: TRBD2
v_gene: TRBV30
CDR3aa: CAWSEGTSGRGGTQYF
CDR3nt: TGTGCCTGGAGTGAAGGGACTAGCGGCCGCGGGGGAACGCAGTATTTT

j_gene: TRBJ2-7
abundance: few
d_gene: NA
v_gene: TRBV6-5
CDR3aa: CASSRGYEQYF
CDR3nt: TGTGCCAGCAGTCGGGGCTACGAGCAGTACTTC

j_gene: TRBJ2-2
abundance: NA
d_gene: NA
v_gene: TRBV9
CDR3aa: CASSVAVNTGELFF
CDR3nt: TGTGCCAGCAGCGTAGCGGTTAACACCGGGGAGCTGTTTTTT

j_gene: TRBJ1-1
abundance: few
d_gene: NA
v_gene: TRBV15
CDR3aa: CATSRRTNRNTEAFF
CDR3nt: TGTGCCACCAGCAGAAGGACTAATCGGAACACTGAAGCTTTCTTT

j_gene: TRBJ2-5
abundance: NA
d_gene: NA
v_gene: TRBV5-1
CDR3aa: CASSLERGGAQYF
CDR3nt: TGCGCCAGCAGCTTGGAAAGGGGGGGGGCCCAGTACTTC

j_gene: TRBJ2-7
abundance: NA
d_gene: TRBD1
v_gene: TRBV5-1
CDR3aa: CASSFASGQGTYEQYF
CDR3nt: TGCGCCAGCAGCTTCGCCTCGGGACAGGGTACCTACGAGCAGTACTTC

j_gene: TRBJ1-1
abundance: NA
d_gene: NA
v_gene: TRBV7-3
CDR3aa: CASSLTHSTEAFF
CDR3nt: TGTGCCAGCAGCCTAACGCACAGCACTGAAGCTTTCTTT

j_gene: TRBJ1-5
abundance: NA
d_gene: NA
v_gene: TRBV11-2
CDR3aa: CASSLVLPPDKRRMSQHF
CDR3nt: TGTGCCAGCAGCTTAGTCCTCCCACCTGACAAGCGGAGAATGTCCCAGCATTTT

j_gene: TRBJ2-7
abundance: NA
d_gene: NA
v_gene: TRBV7-9
CDR3aa: CASSQKLAGRRSYEQYF
CDR3nt: TGTGCCAGCAGCCAAAAGCTAGCAGGACGGCGATCCTACGAGCAGTACTTC